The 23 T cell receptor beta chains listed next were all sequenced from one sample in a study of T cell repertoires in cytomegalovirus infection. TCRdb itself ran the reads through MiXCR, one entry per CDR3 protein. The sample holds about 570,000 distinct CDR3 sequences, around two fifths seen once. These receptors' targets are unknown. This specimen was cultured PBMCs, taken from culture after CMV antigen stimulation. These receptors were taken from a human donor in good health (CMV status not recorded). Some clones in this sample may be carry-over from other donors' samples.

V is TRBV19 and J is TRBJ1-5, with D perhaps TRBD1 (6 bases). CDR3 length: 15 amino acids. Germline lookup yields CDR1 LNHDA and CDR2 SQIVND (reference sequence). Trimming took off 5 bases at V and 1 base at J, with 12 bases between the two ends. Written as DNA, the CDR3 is TGTGCCAGTAGTCGAGGGACACCAAGCAATCAGCCCCAGCATTTT. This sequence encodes CASSRGTPSNQPQHF.

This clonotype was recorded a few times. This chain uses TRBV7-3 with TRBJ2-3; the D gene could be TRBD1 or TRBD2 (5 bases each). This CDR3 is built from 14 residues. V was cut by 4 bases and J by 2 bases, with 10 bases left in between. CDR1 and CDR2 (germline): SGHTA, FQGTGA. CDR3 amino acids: CASSSRGHTDTQYF. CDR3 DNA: TGTGCCAGCAGCTCCCGGGGCCACACAGATACGCAGTATTTT.

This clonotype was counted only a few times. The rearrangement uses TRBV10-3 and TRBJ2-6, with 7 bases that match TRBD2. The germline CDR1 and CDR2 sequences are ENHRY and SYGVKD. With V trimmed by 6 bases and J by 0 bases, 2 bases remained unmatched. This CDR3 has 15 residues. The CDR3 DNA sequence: TGTGCCATCAGCGGGGGGATCTCTGGGGCCAACGTCCTGACTTTC. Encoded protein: CAISGGISGANVLTF.

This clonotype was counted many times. Written as DNA, the CDR3 is TGTGCCAGCAGCTGGACAGGGGTTAGCTCCTACGAGCAGTACTTC. Protein: CASSWTGVSSYEQYF. This chain uses TRBV7-2 with TRBJ2-7; 9 bases are a match to TRBD1. The CDR3 contains 15 residues. V shed 4 bases, J shed 0 bases, and the junction held 4 bases outside the gene matches. Germline V gene data show CDR1 as SGHTA and CDR2 as FQGNSA. The full variable domain, with the rest looked up from reference TRBV7-2 and TRBJ2-7, is GAGVSQSPSNKVTEKGKDVELRCDPISGHTALYWYRQSLGQGLEFLIYFQGNSAPDKSGLPSDRFSAERTGGSVSTLTIQRTQQEDSAVYLCASSWTGVSSYEQYFGPGTRLTVT.

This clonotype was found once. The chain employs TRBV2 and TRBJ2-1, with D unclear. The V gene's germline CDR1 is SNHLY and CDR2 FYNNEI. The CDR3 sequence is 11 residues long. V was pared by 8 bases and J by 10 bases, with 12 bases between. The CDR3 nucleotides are TGTGCCAGCCCCCTCGGTTGGGAGCAGTTCTTC. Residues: CASPLGWEQFF.

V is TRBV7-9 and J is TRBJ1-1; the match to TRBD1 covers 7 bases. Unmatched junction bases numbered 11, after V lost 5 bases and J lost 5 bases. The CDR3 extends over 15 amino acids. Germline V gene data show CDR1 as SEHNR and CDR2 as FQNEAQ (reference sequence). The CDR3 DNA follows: TGTGCCAGCAGCCCCCCACAGGGGAGGAAGACTGAAGCTTTCTTT. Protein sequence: CASSPPQGRKTEAFF. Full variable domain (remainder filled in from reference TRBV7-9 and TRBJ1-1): DTGVSQNPRHKITKRGQNVTFRCDPISEHNRLYWYRQTLGQGPEFLTYFQNEAQLEKSRLLSDRFSAERPKGSFSTLEIQRTEQGDSAMYLCASSPPQGRKTEAFFGQGTRLTVV.

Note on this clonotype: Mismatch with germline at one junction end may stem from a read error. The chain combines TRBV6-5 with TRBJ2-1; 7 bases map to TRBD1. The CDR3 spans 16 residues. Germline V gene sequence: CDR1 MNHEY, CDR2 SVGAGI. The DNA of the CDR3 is TGTGCTAGCAGTTACTCGATAGGGACAGCGAACAATGAGCAGTTCTTC. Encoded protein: CASSYSIGTANNEQFF.

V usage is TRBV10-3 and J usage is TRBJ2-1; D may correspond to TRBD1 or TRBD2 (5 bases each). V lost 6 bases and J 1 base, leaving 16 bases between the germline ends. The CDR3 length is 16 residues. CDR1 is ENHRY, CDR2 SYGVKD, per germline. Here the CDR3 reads CAISDARGGSYNEQFF. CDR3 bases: TGTGCCATCAGCGACGCTCGGGGCGGTTCCTACAATGAGCAGTTCTTC.

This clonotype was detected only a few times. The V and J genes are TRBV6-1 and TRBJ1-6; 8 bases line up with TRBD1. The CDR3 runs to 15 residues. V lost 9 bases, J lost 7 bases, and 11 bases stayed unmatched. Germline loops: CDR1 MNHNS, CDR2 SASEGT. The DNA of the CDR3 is TGTGCCAGTACCGGACAGGGAAGGTACAATTCACCCCTCCACTTT. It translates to CASTGQGRYNSPLHF.

Here the CDR3 reads CASSYGLLAKNIQYF. Written as DNA, the CDR3 is TGTGCCAGCAGCTACGGACTACTAGCCAAAAACATTCAGTACTTC. V and J are TRBV5-6 and TRBJ2-4, with D possibly TRBD2 on 6 matching bases. V was shortened by 3 bases and J by 0 bases, with 10 bases between the two germline ends. The CDR3 sequence is 15 residues long. CDR1 is SGHDT, CDR2 YYEEEE, per germline. Full variable domain (missing parts from reference TRBV5-6 and TRBJ2-4): DAGVTQSPTHLIKTRGQQVTLRCSPKSGHDTVSWYQQALGQGPQFIFQYYEEEERQRGNFPDRFSGHQFPNYSSELNVNALLLGDSALYLCASSYGLLAKNIQYFGAGTRLSVL.

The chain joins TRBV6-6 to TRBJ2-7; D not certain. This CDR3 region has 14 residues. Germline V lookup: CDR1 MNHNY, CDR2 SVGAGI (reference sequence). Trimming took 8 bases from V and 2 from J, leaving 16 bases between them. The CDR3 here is CASDQDGSPYEQYF. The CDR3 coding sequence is TGTGCCAGCGATCAGGACGGCAGTCCCTACGAGCAGTACTTC.

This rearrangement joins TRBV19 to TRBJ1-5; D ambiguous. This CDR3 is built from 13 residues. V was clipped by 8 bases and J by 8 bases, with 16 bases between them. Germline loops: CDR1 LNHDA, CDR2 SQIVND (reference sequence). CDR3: CASSTGESEPQHF. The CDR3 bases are TGTGCCAGTTCAACCGGGGAATCGGAGCCCCAGCATTTT.

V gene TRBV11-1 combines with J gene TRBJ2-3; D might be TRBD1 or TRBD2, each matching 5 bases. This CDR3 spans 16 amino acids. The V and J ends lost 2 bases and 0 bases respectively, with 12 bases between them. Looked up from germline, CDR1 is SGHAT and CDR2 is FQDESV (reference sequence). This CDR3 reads CASSLFGAESTDTQYF. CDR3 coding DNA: TGTGCCAGCAGCTTATTCGGGGCCGAGAGCACAGATACGCAGTATTTT.

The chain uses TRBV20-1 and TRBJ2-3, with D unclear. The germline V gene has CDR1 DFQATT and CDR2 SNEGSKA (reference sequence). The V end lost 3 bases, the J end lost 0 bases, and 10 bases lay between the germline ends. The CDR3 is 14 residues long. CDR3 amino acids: CSASSGVSTDTQYF. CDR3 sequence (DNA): TGCAGTGCTAGTAGTGGGGTGAGCACAGATACGCAGTATTTT.

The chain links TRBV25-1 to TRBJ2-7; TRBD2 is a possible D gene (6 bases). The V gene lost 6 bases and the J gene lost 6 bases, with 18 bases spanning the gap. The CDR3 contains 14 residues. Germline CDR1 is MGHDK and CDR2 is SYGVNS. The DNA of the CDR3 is TGTGCCAGCAGGGGGGGAGGTCACCGGAGCGAGCAGTACTTC. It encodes CASRGGGHRSEQYF.

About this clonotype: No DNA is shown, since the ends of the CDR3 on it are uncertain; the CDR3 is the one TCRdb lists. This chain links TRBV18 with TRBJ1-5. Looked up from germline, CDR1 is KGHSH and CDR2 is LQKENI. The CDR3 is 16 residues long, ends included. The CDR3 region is CASSTGLPSSGQPQHF.

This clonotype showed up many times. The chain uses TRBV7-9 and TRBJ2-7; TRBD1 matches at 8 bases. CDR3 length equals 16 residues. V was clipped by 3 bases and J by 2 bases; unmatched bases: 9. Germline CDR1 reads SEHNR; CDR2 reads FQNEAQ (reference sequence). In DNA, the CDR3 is TGTGCCAGCAGCTTGGCCCCCGGGACAGGCCCCTACGAGCAGTACTTC. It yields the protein CASSLAPGTGPYEQYF.

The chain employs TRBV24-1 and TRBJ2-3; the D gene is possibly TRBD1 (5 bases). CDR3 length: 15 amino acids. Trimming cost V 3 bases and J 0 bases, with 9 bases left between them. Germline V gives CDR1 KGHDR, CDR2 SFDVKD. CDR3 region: CATSDTTESTDTQYF. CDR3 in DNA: TGTGCCACCAGTGATACGACAGAGAGCACAGATACGCAGTATTTT.

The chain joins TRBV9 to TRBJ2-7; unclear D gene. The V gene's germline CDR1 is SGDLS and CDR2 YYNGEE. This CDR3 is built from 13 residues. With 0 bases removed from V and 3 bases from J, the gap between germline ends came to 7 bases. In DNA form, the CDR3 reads TGTGCCAGCAGCGTAGGACCAGTCTACGAGCAGTACTTC. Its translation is CASSVGPVYEQYF.

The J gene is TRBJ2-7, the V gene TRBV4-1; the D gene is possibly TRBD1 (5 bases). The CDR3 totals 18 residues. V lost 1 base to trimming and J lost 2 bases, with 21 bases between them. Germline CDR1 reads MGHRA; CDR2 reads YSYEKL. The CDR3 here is CASSQGWTSRGYTYEQYF. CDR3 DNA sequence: TGCGCCAGCAGCCAAGGGTGGACATCTAGGGGATACACCTACGAGCAGTACTTC.

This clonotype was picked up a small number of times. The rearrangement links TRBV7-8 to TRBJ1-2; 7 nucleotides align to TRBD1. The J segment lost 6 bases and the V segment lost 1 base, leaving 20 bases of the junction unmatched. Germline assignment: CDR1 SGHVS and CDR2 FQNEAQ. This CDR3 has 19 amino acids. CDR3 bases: TGTGCCAGCAGCTTAGATCATCCCGGGACAGCGCCCATCTCGCATGGCTACACCTTC. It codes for CASSLDHPGTAPISHGYTF.

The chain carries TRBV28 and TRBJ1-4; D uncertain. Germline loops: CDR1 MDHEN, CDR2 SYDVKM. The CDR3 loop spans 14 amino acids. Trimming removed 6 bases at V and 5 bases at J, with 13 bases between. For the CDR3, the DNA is TGTGCCAGCAGGATGACCGACTCGAATGAAAAACTGTTTTTT. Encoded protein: CASRMTDSNEKLFF.

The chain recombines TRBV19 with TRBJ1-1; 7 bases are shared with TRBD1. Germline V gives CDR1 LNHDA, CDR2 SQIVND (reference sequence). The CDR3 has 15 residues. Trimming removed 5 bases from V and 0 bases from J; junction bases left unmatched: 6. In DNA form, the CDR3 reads TGTGCCAGTAGTCCAACCAGGGGGATGAACACTGAAGCTTTCTTT. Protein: CASSPTRGMNTEAFF.